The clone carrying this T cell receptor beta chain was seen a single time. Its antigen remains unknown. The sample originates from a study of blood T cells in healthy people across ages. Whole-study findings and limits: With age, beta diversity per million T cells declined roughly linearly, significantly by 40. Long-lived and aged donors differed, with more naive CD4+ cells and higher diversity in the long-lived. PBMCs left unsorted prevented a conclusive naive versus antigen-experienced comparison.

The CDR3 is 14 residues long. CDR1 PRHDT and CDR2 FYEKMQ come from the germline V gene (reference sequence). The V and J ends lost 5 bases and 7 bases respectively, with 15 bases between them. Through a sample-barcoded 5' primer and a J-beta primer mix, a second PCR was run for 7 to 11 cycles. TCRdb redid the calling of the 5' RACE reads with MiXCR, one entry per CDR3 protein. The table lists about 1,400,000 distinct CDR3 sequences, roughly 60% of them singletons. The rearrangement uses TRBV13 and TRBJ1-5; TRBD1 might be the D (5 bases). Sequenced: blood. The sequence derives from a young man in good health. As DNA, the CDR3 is TGTGCCAGCAGCAAGGGACCCGCAGCCCAGCCCCAGCATTTT. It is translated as CASSKGPAAQPQHF.